This paragraph covers one T cell receptor beta chain sequence. This entry comes from a study of blood T cell repertoires in COVID-19. Study information: Sites across the United States, Italy and Spain contributed samples from acute and convalescent COVID-19. Sources were T cells, B-cell-depleted T cells, or PBMCs; the material itself was cDNA or gDNA.

The CDR3 spans 13 residues. V was shortened by 5 bases and J by 8 bases, with 15 bases between the two germline ends. Germline V CDR1 and CDR2: MNHEY, SVGEGT. Methods used by the authors: Estimation of nucleated cell counts was performed using reference gene primer amplification. Method: immunoSEQ multiplex PCR; TCRdb's copy keeps in-frame clones and lacks some. V and J calls plus clone size are reproduced from that table; the DNA served to infer D and trimming. The data hold fewer than 300,000 clones, with 82% observed a single time. This clonotype originated in a woman younger than 30 with acute or convalescent COVID-19. What was sequenced was peripheral blood. This chain connects TRBV6-2 or TRBV6-3 to TRBJ1-2; D uncertain. The CDR3 loop reads CASSPSRSGGYTF. CDR3 DNA sequence: TGTGCCAGCAGTCCCTCGCGGTCCGGGGGCTACACCTTC.